The clone carrying this TCR beta chain showed up just a few times. Its antigen is not known. Regions amplified from RNA transcripts were the TCR beta CDR3 regions. The study used the HTBI primer set for a first-round RT-PCR of the TCR CDR3. TCRdb re-called the multiplex PCR reads through MiXCR, storing one row per CDR3 protein. The table shows about 340,000 distinct CDR3 sequences, with 21% occurring only once. The record originates from a study of T cells in Graves' hyperthyroidism and ophthalmopathy. On the study more broadly: At initial diagnosis, before any treatment had begun, peripheral blood was obtained.

General study points: Model predictions of ophthalmopathy came a median around 6.5 months before onset.

Stable Graves' hyperthyroidism meant no ophthalmopathy progression within 18 months. CDR1 is SNHLY, CDR2 FYNNEI, per germline. Trimming cost V 8 bases and J 5 bases, with 21 bases left between them. The length of the CDR3 is 15 residues. Sequences were obtained from blood. V and J are TRBV2 and TRBJ1-2, with D perhaps TRBD1 (5 bases). The TCR originated in a woman aged 50 to 60 with Graves' hyperthyroidism. This chain's CDR3 is CASRGTGTEGYGYTF. The CDR3 nucleotides read TGTGCCAGCCGCGGGACCGGAACCGAGGGGTATGGCTACACCTTC.